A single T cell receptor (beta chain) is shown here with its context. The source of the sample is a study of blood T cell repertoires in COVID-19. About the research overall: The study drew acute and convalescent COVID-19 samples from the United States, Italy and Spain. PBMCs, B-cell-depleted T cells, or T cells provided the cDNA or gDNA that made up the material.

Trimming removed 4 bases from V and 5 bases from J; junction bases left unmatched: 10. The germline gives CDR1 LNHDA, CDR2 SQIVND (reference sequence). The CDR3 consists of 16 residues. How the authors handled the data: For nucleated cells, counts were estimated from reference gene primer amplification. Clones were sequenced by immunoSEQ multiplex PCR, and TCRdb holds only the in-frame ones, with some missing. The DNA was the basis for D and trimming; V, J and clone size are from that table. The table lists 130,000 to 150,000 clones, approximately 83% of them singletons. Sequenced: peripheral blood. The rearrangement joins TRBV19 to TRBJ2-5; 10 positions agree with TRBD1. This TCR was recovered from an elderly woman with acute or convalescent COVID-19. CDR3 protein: CASSNLGDRGGETQYF. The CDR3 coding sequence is TGTGCCAGTAGTAACCTTGGGGACAGGGGAGGCGAGACCCAGTACTTC.